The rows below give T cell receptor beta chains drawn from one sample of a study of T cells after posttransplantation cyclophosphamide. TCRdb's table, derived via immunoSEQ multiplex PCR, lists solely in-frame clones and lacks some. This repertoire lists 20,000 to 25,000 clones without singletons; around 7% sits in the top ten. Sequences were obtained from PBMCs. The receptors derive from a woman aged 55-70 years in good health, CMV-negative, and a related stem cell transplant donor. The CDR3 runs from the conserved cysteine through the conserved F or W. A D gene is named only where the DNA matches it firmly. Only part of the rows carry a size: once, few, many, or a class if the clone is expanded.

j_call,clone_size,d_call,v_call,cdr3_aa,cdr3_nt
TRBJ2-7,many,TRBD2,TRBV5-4,CASSPRTSGSYEQYF,TGTGCCAGCAGCCCGCGGACTAGCGGCTCCTACGAGCAGTACTTC
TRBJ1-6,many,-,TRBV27,CASSPGQPSPLHF,TGTGCCAGCAGTCCCGGACAGCCCTCACCCCTCCACTTT
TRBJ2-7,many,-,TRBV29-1,CSVEESGYEQYF,TGCAGCGTTGAAGAGTCCGGGTACGAGCAGTACTTC
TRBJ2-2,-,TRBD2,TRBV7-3,CASSLLVGLAGIKNTGELFF,TGTGCCAGCAGCTTGTTAGTAGGACTAGCGGGGATCAAGAACACCGGGGAGCTGTTTTTT
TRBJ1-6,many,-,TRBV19,CASSGAGWNSPLHF,TGTGCCAGTAGTGGGGCAGGTTGGAATTCACCCCTCCACTTT
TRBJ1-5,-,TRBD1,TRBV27,CASSLSRDRLNQPQHF,TGTGCCAGCAGTTTATCAAGGGACAGGTTGAATCAGCCCCAGCATTTT
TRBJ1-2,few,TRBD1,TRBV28,CASSWDSNGYTF,TGTGCCAGCAGTTGGGACAGTAACGGCTACACCTTC
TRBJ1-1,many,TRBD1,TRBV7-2,CASSLRGRNTEAFF,TGTGCCAGCAGCTTGAGGGGGCGGAACACTGAAGCTTTCTTT
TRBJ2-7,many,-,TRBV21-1,CASSKRASGTYEQYF,TGTGCCAGCAGCAAAAGGGCTAGCGGGACCTACGAGCAGTACTTC
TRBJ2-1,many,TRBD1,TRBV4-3,CASSEDRAMEGEQFF,TGCGCCAGCAGCGAGGACAGGGCGATGGAGGGTGAGCAGTTCTTC
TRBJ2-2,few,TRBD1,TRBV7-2,CASSFISRGPGELFF,TGTGCCAGCAGCTTCATCTCCAGGGGGCCCGGGGAGCTGTTTTTT
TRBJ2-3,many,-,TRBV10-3,CATSFDSPTDTQYF,TGTGCCACCTCGTTTGACAGCCCCACAGATACGCAGTATTTT
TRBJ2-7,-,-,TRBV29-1,CSVRAVYEQYF,TGCAGCGTGAGAGCGGTCTACGAGCAGTACTTC
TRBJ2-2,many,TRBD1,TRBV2,CASSDRGRRTGELFF,TGTGCCAGCAGTGACAGGGGGCGCAGAACCGGGGAGCTGTTTTTT
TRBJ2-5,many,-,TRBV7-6,CASSLAGLERETQYF,TGTGCCAGCAGCTTAGCTGGCTTAGAGCGGGAGACCCAGTACTTC
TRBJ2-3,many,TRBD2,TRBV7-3,CASSATSGGADTQYF,TGTGCCAGCAGCGCGACTAGCGGGGGGGCAGATACGCAGTATTTT
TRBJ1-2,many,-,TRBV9,CASSVISNYGYTF,TGTGCCAGCAGCGTTATTTCGAACTATGGCTACACCTTC
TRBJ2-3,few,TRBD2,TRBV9,CASSVRLAGLTDTQYF,TGTGCCAGCAGCGTTCGACTAGCGGGCCTCACAGATACGCAGTATTTT
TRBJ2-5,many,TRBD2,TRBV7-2,CASSSGGARETQYF,TGTGCCAGCAGCTCCGGGGGGGCGCGGGAGACCCAGTACTTC
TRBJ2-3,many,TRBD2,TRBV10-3,CAISGLAGADTQYF,TGTGCCATCAGTGGACTAGCGGGAGCAGATACGCAGTATTTT
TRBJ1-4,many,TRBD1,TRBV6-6,CASSNTGQNYEKLFF,TGTGCCAGCAGTAATACGGGACAGAATTATGAAAAACTGTTTTTT
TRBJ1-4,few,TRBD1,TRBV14,CASSQAHRGRFEKLFF,TGTGCCAGCAGCCAAGCACACAGGGGGCGGTTTGAAAAACTGTTTTTT
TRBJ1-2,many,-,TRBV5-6,CASSPGSRHGYTF,TGTGCCAGCAGCCCCGGGTCCCGACATGGCTACACCTTC
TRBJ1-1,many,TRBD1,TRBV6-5,CASSSHRDRATEAFF,TGTGCCAGCAGTTCCCACCGGGACAGGGCCACTGAAGCTTTCTTT
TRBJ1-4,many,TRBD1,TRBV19,CASSDRGLSGNEKLFF,TGTGCCAGTAGTGACAGGGGCTTGTCGGGAAATGAAAAACTGTTTTTT
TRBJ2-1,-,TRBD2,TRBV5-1,CASSLAGGLNEQFF,TGCGCCAGCAGCTTGGCGGGAGGTCTCAATGAGCAGTTCTTC
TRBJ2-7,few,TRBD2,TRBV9,CASSAQAGFSYEQYF,TGTGCCAGCAGCGCGCAAGCGGGATTCTCCTACGAGCAGTACTTC
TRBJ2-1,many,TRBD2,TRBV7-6,CASSLRSASMGSGVYNEQFF,TGTGCCAGCAGCTTACGGTCCGCGTCGATGGGTAGCGGGGTGTACAATGAGCAGTTCTTC
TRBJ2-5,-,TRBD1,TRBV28,CASSLRLSTSVHDPDRDQETQYF,TGTGCCAGCAGTTTACGCTTATCGACTTCTGTCCACGATCCGGACAGGGACCAAGAGACCCAGTACTTC
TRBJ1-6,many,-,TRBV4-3,CASSQDGSSYNSPLHF,TGCGCCAGCAGCCAAGATGGGAGCTCCTATAATTCACCCCTCCACTTT
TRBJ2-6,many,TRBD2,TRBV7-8,CASRGLAGGFSGANVLTF,TGTGCCAGTAGGGGACTAGCGGGGGGCTTCTCTGGGGCCAACGTCCTGACTTTC
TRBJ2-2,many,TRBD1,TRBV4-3,CASSQEGQGITGELFF,TGCGCCAGCAGCCAAGAGGGACAGGGAATCACCGGGGAGCTGTTTTTT
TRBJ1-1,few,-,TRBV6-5,CASTTGEANTEAFF,TGTGCCAGCACCACCGGGGAGGCGAACACTGAAGCTTTCTTT
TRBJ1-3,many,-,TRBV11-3,CASSLDGGSGNTIYF,TGTGCCAGCAGCTTAGATGGCGGCTCTGGAAACACCATATATTTT
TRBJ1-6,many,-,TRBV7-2,CASSSRGQGYHSPLHF,TGTGCCAGCAGTTCCCGCGGGCAGGGGTACCATTCACCCCTCCACTTT
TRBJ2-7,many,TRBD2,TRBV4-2,CASSQERGGRRSYEQYF,TGTGCCAGCAGCCAAGAAAGGGGAGGGAGGCGCTCCTACGAGCAGTACTTC
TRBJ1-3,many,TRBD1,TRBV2,CASSADRASGNTIYF,TGTGCCAGCAGTGCGGACAGGGCGTCTGGAAACACCATATATTTT
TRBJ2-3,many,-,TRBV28,CASNRGGTDTQYF,TGTGCCAGCAATAGGGGCGGTACAGATACGCAGTATTTT
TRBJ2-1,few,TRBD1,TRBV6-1,CASSGRDRGFGNEQFF,TGTGCCAGCAGTGGGCGGGACAGGGGTTTCGGCAATGAGCAGTTCTTC
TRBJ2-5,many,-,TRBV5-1,CASSSGAKETQYF,TGCGCCAGCAGCTCGGGAGCTAAAGAGACCCAGTACTTC
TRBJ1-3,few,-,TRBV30,CASTKDSLGNTIYF,TGTGCCTCAACAAAGGACAGTCTGGGAAACACCATATATTTT
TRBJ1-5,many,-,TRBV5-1,CASSLGQGQPQHF,TGCGCCAGCAGCTTAGGGCAGGGGCAGCCCCAGCATTTT
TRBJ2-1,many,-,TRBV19,CASSITQSSYNEQFF,TGTGCCAGTAGTATTACACAGAGCTCCTACAATGAGCAGTTCTTC
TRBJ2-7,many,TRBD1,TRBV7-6,CASSLRTGSTYEQYF,TGTGCCAGCAGCTTAAGGACAGGATCCACCTACGAGCAGTACTTC
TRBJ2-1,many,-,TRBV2,CASSERVQHNEQFF,TGTGCCAGCAGTGAGAGGGTTCAGCACAATGAGCAGTTCTTC
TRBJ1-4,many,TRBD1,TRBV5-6,CASSLGGTGLEKLFF,TGTGCCAGCAGCTTGGGTGGGACAGGGCTTGAAAAACTGTTTTTT
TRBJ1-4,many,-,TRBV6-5,CASRSAGEREKLFF,TGTGCCAGCAGGTCGGCAGGGGAAAGGGAAAAACTGTTTTTT
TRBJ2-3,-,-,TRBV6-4,CASSVEESSDTQYF,TGTGCCAGCAGTGTTGAGGAGAGCTCAGATACGCAGTATTTT
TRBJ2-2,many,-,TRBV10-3,CAISGRDGELFF,TGTGCCATCAGTGGTCGGGACGGGGAGCTGTTTTTT
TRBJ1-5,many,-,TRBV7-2,CASSLLPGSNQPQHF,TGTGCCAGCAGCTTACTCCCTGGCAGCAATCAGCCCCAGCATTTT
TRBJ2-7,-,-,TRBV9,CASSVGWQSSYEQYF,TGTGCCAGCAGCGTAGGGTGGCAGTCGTCCTACGAGCAGTACTTC
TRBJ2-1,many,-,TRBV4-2,CASSQDGELAYNEQFF,TGTGCCAGCAGCCAAGATGGGGAACTAGCCTACAATGAGCAGTTCTTC